This is a list of T cell receptor beta chains from one sample in a study of blood T cell repertoires in COVID-19. Clones were read by immunoSEQ multiplex PCR, and TCRdb kept only the in-frame ones, dropping some. The profile covers 80,000 to 100,000 clones, with 82% appearing a single time and approximately 11% taken by the ten largest. Sequencing input: peripheral blood. These receptors all stem from a man aged 65-85 years with active or convalescent COVID-19. CDR3s include the opening cysteine and the closing phenylalanine or tryptophan. The D gene is left open where the match is weak. Rows may omit the clone size; those that give it use once, few, many or a size class.

TRBV11-1	.	few	TRBJ1-2	TGTGCCAGCAGCTTAGACTTAAACCGGGGCTACACCTTC	CASSLDLNRGYTF
TRBV27	TRBD2	.	TRBJ2-3	TGTGCCAGCAGTTATCGGACTAGCGGGGGGAAGGATACGCAGTATTTT	CASSYRTSGGKDTQYF
TRBV2	TRBD2	.	TRBJ2-3	TGTGCCAGCAGTCCGGGACTAGAGACCACAGATACGCAGTATTTT	CASSPGLETTDTQYF
TRBV4-2	.	.	TRBJ2-5	TGTGCCAGCAGCCAAGAGGTGCGGTCAGAAGAGACCCAGTACTTC	CASSQEVRSEETQYF
TRBV29-1	TRBD2	.	TRBJ2-5	TGCAGCGCCGAGGGGACTAGCTTGGAGACCCAGTACTTC	CSAEGTSLETQYF
TRBV6-5	.	.	TRBJ2-7	TGTGCCAGCAGCCGAGGGGGGGACGGAACCTACGAGCAGTACTTC	CASSRGGDGTYEQYF
TRBV19	.	.	TRBJ1-6	TGTGCCAGTCGGTACGACTATAATTCACCCCTCCACTTT	CASRYDYNSPLHF
TRBV21-1	.	.	TRBJ2-1	TGTGCCAGCAGCAAAGACGCTCCCCCCACACAGGGGGCACCCTACAATGAGCAGTTCTTC	CASSKDAPPTQGAPYNEQFF
TRBV9	TRBD2	.	TRBJ2-1	TGTGCCAGCAGCGTGGAGGGCGGGGGGCTCAGCAATGAGCAGTTCTTC	CASSVEGGGLSNEQFF
TRBV7-9	TRBD1	.	TRBJ2-4	TGTGCCGGGTCAGGGGGCTGGGGAAACATTCAGTACTTC	CAGSGGWGNIQYF
TRBV5-1	TRBD1	.	TRBJ2-1	TGCGCCAGCAATCTGGGACAGGCATACAATGAGCAGTTCTTC	CASNLGQAYNEQFF
TRBV23-1	.	.	TRBJ1-2	TGCGCCAGCAGTCACCTCCCCCCGCGGGATAACTATGGCTACACCTTC	CASSHLPPRDNYGYTF
TRBV19	.	.	TRBJ2-2	TGTGCCAGTAGGGGTACCGGGGACACCGGGGAGCTGTTTTTT	CASRGTGDTGELFF
TRBV19	TRBD2	.	TRBJ2-1	TGTGCCAGTAGAACTGGGACTAGCGGGAATGAGCAGTTCTTC	CASRTGTSGNEQFF
TRBV7-3	.	.	TRBJ2-1	TGTGCCAGCAGCCCCTCAGTGGTCTCCTACAATGAGCAGTTCTTC	CASSPSVVSYNEQFF
TRBV29-1	.	.	TRBJ2-4	TGCAGCGTCGTGGGGGGAGTTACCAAAAACATTCAGTACTTC	CSVVGGVTKNIQYF
TRBV14	.	.	TRBJ2-5	TGTGCCAGCAGCCAGGGGATCAGGGCTGGGACCCAGTACTTC	CASSQGIRAGTQYF
TRBV7-2	.	once	TRBJ2-1	TGTGCCAGCAGCTTAGGGGGGCTTGGGAACAATGAGCAGTTCTTC	CASSLGGLGNNEQFF
TRBV30	TRBD2	.	TRBJ2-5	TGTGCCTGGAGTGTACTGGGGGGGTCCCTCCAAGAGACCCAGTACTTC	CAWSVLGGSLQETQYF
TRBV11-2	.	.	TRBJ2-7	TGTGCCAGCAGCTTATGGCGGGACCGACCCTACGAGCAGTACTTC	CASSLWRDRPYEQYF
TRBV3-1/TRBV3-2	TRBD1	.	TRBJ1-4	TGTGCCAGCAGCCAATCTACAGGGGTTGGGAAACTGTTTTTT	CASSQSTGVGKLFF
TRBV3-1/TRBV3-2	.	.	TRBJ2-5	TGTGCCAGCAGCCAAGATGCCTTGGCGGCCCAGTACTTC	CASSQDALAAQYF
TRBV18	.	.	TRBJ2-5	TGTGCCAGCTCACCATCTCAGGTCCAGTACTTC	CASSPSQVQYF
TRBV19	.	.	TRBJ1-6	TGTGCCAGTAGGAATATGGGGGGTGGTGTTAATTCACCCCTCCACTTT	CASRNMGGGVNSPLHF
TRBV5-1	.	.	TRBJ1-2	TGCGCCAGCAGCTTGGCCCTTGGCAGCTATGGCTACACCTTC	CASSLALGSYGYTF
TRBV30	TRBD1	.	TRBJ1-1	TGTGCCGGAGACCGGGACAGGGGAGCTTTCTTT	CAGDRDRGAFF
TRBV7-9	.	.	TRBJ1-1	TGTGCCAGCAGCTTCCAGAATGTCGCCACTGAAGCTTTCTTT	CASSFQNVATEAFF
TRBV13	TRBD1	.	TRBJ2-7	TGTGCCAGCAGCCACAGGGGGCGTTTAGGCTACGAGCAGTACTTC	CASSHRGRLGYEQYF
TRBV10-2	.	once	TRBJ2-3	TGCGCCAGCAGTGCCGGGGGAACAAATACGCAGTATTTT	CASSAGGTNTQYF
TRBV7-9	TRBD2	.	TRBJ2-1	TGTGCCAGCAGCCGCATACTAGCGGGGGGGCCTGAGGAGCAGTTCTTC	CASSRILAGGPEEQFF
TRBV6-2/TRBV6-3	TRBD2	.	TRBJ2-7	TGTGCCAGCAGTTACTTTCTAGCGGGGGAACTGAAGCAGTACTTC	CASSYFLAGELKQYF
TRBV15	.	few	TRBJ2-3	TGTGCCACCAGCAGAGACCAGGGAGATACGCAGTATTTT	CATSRDQGDTQYF
TRBV7-2	TRBD1	few	TRBJ2-7	TGTGCCAGCAGCTTGGGGACAGAGTCCCACGAGCAGTACTTC	CASSLGTESHEQYF
TRBV5-1	TRBD2	.	TRBJ2-1	TGCGCCAGCAGCTTGGGGCTAGCGGGCAATGAGCAGTTCTTC	CASSLGLAGNEQFF
TRBV11-2	.	.	TRBJ1-6	TGTGCCAGCAGCCTACGTACAGGGTCAACACCCCTCCACTTT	CASSLRTGSTPLHF
TRBV5-1	TRBD1	.	TRBJ1-4	TGCGCCAGCAGCTTGAAACAGGGGGCGAGGACTAATGAAAAACTGTTTTTT	CASSLKQGARTNEKLFF
TRBV11-2	TRBD1	.	TRBJ2-7	TGTGCCAGCAGCTTAGTTTTGGGACAGGGCGGTCTTATCCACGAGCAGTACTTC	CASSLVLGQGGLIHEQYF
TRBV7-9	.	.	TRBJ2-7	TGTGCCAGCAGCACGACATTCTCCTACGAGCAGTACTTC	CASSTTFSYEQYF
TRBV19	.	.	TRBJ2-4	TGTGCCAGTAGTATCCTGGCAGGCCTAGCCAAAAACATTCAGTACTTC	CASSILAGLAKNIQYF
TRBV6-6	TRBD1	.	TRBJ2-2	TGTGCCAGCAGAGAGACAGGGTTGGGCACCGGGGAGCTGTTTTTT	CASRETGLGTGELFF
TRBV7-2	TRBD1	.	TRBJ1-6	TGTGCCAGCAGCCGCGGGACAGGGAATTCACCCCTCCACTTT	CASSRGTGNSPLHF
TRBV5-5	.	.	TRBJ1-2	TGTGCCAGCAGCCCAGGACAGAACTATGGCTACACCTTC	CASSPGQNYGYTF
TRBV7-2	.	.	TRBJ1-2	TGTGCCAGCAGCTTAGCTGTGAGCTTAGGGGATGGCTACACCTTC	CASSLAVSLGDGYTF
TRBV6-5	.	.	TRBJ1-5	TGTGCCAGCTCCAGGGAAAACTATCAGCCCCAGCATTTT	CASSRENYQPQHF
TRBV6-2/TRBV6-3	.	.	TRBJ1-2	TGTGCCAGCAGTCCCCGGCCAGGGAACCTTTGGGGCTACACCTTC	CASSPRPGNLWGYTF
TRBV7-3	.	.	TRBJ2-7	TGTGCCAGCAGCTTAATCGGGTCCAACGAGCAGTACTTC	CASSLIGSNEQYF
TRBV5-1	.	once	TRBJ2-7	TGCGCCAGCAGCGTGGACGGTTCCTACGAGCAGTACTTC	CASSVDGSYEQYF
TRBV19	TRBD1	.	TRBJ1-5	TGTGCCAGTAGCCCCCGGGACAGTAGCAATCAGCCCCAGCATTTT	CASSPRDSSNQPQHF
TRBV5-4	.	.	TRBJ2-1	TGTGCCAGCACCCGAGTTTCAGGCAATGAGCAGTTCTTC	CASTRVSGNEQFF
TRBV24-1	TRBD1	.	TRBJ1-5	TGTGCCACCGGGACAGGCTCCGGACCCCAGCATTTT	CATGTGSGPQHF
TRBV12-5	TRBD1	.	TRBJ2-5	TGTGCTAGTGGGGGACAGGGAGAGACCCAGTACTTC	CASGGQGETQYF
TRBV5-5	.	once	TRBJ1-5	TGTGCCAGCAGCCGAGACAGAGGAGATCAGCCCCAGCATTTT	CASSRDRGDQPQHF
TRBV7-8	TRBD1	.	TRBJ1-2	TGTGCCAGCCGATTAAACTCCGGGACAGGAAGTTATGGCTACACCTTC	CASRLNSGTGSYGYTF
TRBV29-1	TRBD1	.	TRBJ1-2	TGCAGCGCAGCGAAGGACAGGTGGTCCGGCTATGGCTACACCTTC	CSAAKDRWSGYGYTF